Listed below are T cell receptor delta chains from one sample, sequenced in a study of gamma-delta chains in newborns, infants, children. With CATT, TCRdb re-called clones from the reads. The profile shows roughly 14,000 delta-chain clones, 7.3% of them singletons. Sequencing used blood. Every receptor here comes from a child who was a newborn, infant or young child, either healthy, febrile or measles-vaccinated (not recorded which). CDR3s include the opening cysteine and the closing phenylalanine or tryptophan. Each record gives: J gene, V gene, CDR3 protein.

J: TRDJ3; V: TRDV2; CDR3: CACDTALGIGSWDTRQMFF
J: TRDJ1; V: TRDV1; CDR3: CALGDIPNLRTGDTGTDKLIF
J: TRDJ3; V: TRDV2; CDR3: CACDEVGEWSSWDTRQMFF
J: TRDJ3; V: TRDV2; CDR3: CACDSTGGYVSSWDTRQMFF
J: TRDJ3; V: TRDV2; CDR3: CACDLLGDTRDTRQMFF
J: TRDJ3; V: TRDV2; CDR3: CACDILGDFGSWDTRQMFF
J: TRDJ3; V: TRDV2; CDR3: CACGTGGYGSSWDTRQMFF
J: TRDJ3; V: TRDV2; CDR3: CACVTVGIWDTRQMFF
J: TRDJ2; V: TRAV29/DV5; CDR3: CSEIAGIDGTAQLFF
J: TRDJ1; V: TRDV2; CDR3: CACESLLLGDTDKLIF
J: TRDJ3; V: TRDV2; CDR3: CACDKVLGDSPSSWDTRQMFF
J: TRDJ1; V: TRDV2; CDR3: CACEHLGDTDKLIF
J: TRDJ2; V: TRDV2; CDR3: CACDWGMTAQLFF
J: TRDJ2; V: TRDV2; CDR3: CACDPYWERRTLTAQLFF
J: TRDJ2; V: TRDV2; CDR3: CACDRSGGYLGGRPTAQLFF
J: TRDJ3; V: TRDV2; CDR3: CACDTGWGTWDTRQMFF
J: TRDJ3; V: TRDV2; CDR3: CACDTVLGGSSWDTRQMFF
J: TRDJ2; V: TRDV3; CDR3: CAIPPSYWGISASLTAQLFF
J: TRDJ3; V: TRDV2; CDR3: CACDTGWGESSWDTRQMFF
J: TRDJ1; V: TRDV3; CDR3: CAFIPVGDTLVTDKLIF
J: TRDJ1; V: TRDV2; CDR3: CACDAVLPTVLGDTDKLIF
J: TRDJ3; V: TRDV2; CDR3: CACEGLGDSSWDARQMFF
J: TRDJ3; V: TRDV2; CDR3: CACDWGILSWDTRQMFF
J: TRDJ3; V: TRDV2; CDR3: CACDVLGDTAWDTRQMFF